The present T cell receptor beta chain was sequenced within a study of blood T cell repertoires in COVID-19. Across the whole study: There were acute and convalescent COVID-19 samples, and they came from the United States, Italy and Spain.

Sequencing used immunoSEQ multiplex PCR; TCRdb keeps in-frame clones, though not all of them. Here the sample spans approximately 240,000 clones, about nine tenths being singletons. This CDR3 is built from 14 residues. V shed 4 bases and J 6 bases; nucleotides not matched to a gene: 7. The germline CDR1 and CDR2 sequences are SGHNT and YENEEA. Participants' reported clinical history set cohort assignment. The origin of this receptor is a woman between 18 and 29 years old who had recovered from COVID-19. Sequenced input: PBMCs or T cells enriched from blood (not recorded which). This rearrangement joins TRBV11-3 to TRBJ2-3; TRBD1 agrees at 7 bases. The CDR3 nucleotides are TGTGCCAGCAGCTCCGGACAGGTCGGTGATACGCAGTATTTT. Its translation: CASSSGQVGDTQYF.